This T cell receptor (beta chain) was retrieved from a study of blood T cell repertoires in COVID-19. About the study: Samples taken during acute and convalescent COVID-19 were collected in the United States, Italy and Spain. Sources were T cells, B-cell-depleted T cells, or PBMCs; the material itself was cDNA or gDNA.

Looked up from germline, CDR1 is MDHEN and CDR2 is SYDVKM. The V gene lost 6 bases and the J gene lost 7 bases, with 12 bases spanning the gap. CDR3 length: 13 residues. Authors' data handling: Counts of nucleated cells, estimated from reference gene primer amplification, were obtained. The table came from immunoSEQ multiplex PCR; TCRdb's copy has only in-frame clones and leaves some out. The V and J calls and the clone size are those of that table, but D and trimming were determined from the DNA. The repertoire includes about 210,000 clones, roughly 86% of them detected once, and around 7.3% sits in the top ten.

This TCR was recovered from a woman aged 45-65 years with active or convalescent COVID-19. The rearrangement uses TRBV28 and TRBJ2-2; D is uncertain. Sequences were obtained from peripheral blood. CDR3 region: CASRGQMGGELFF. CDR3 in DNA: TGTGCCAGCAGGGGCCAGATGGGCGGGGAGCTGTTTTTT.